The 15 T cell receptor beta chains below were found in one sample sequenced in a study of blood T cell repertoires in COVID-19. The repertoire was sequenced with immunoSEQ multiplex PCR; TCRdb's copy has only in-frame clones and lacks some. The data contain some 390,000 clones, roughly 90% of them singletons. The sample consisted of peripheral blood. The receptors come from a woman in her thirties or forties with COVID-19, enrolled during active disease.

The chain uses TRBV5-6 and TRBJ1-5; tentatively, D is TRBD1 (6 bases). This CDR3 has 15 amino acids. The germline V gene encodes CDR1 SGHDT and CDR2 YYEEEE. Trimming removed 1 base from V and 6 bases from J, with 14 bases in between. CDR3 sequence (DNA): TGTGCCAGCAGCTTGCGAGCGGCAGGGGCTCAGCCCCAGCATTTT. Its protein product is CASSLRAAGAQPQHF.

This chain links TRBV28 with TRBJ1-6; D is ambiguous. V dropped 2 bases and J dropped 7 bases, with 18 bases sitting between them. The CDR3 is 17 residues long. The germline gives CDR1 MDHEN, CDR2 SYDVKM. The CDR3 DNA follows: TGTGCCAGCAGTTTACCGCCCCGCGGAGGGTGGAATTCACCCCTCCACTTT. Amino acid sequence: CASSLPPRGGWNSPLHF.

The V and J genes are TRBV6-6 and TRBJ2-5; tentatively, D is TRBD2 (6 bases). Germline V gene sequence: CDR1 MNHNY, CDR2 SVGAGI (reference sequence). V was cut by 5 bases and J by 0 bases, with 10 bases left in between. The CDR3 contains 14 residues. This chain's CDR3 is CASSPGTYQETQYF. CDR3 coding DNA: TGTGCCAGCAGTCCCGGGACTTACCAAGAGACCCAGTACTTC.

CDR3 bases: TGTGCCACCCTACAGGGGCCCACTGGCGAGCAGTACTTC. This codes for CATLQGPTGEQYF. The chain carries TRBV10-3 and TRBJ2-7; 7 positions agree with TRBD1. The J segment lost 6 bases and the V segment lost 10 bases, leaving 12 bases of the junction unmatched. In germline, CDR1 is ENHRY, CDR2 SYGVKD. The CDR3 sequence is 13 residues long.

This clone was observed a single time. This chain's CDR3 is CASSLTGTANTEAFF. The CDR3 DNA reads TGTGCCAGCAGTTTAACCGGGACAGCGAACACTGAAGCTTTCTTT. The V gene is TRBV9, the J gene TRBJ1-1; 7 positions agree with TRBD1. The CDR3 covers 15 residues. Trimming at V came to 5 bases and at J to 1 base, leaving 8 bases not matched to a gene. The V gene's germline CDR1 is SGDLS and CDR2 YYNGEE. The variable domain in full, completed from reference TRBV9 and TRBJ1-1, reads DSGVTQTPKHLITATGQRVTLRCSPRSGDLSVYWYQQSLDQGLQFLIQYYNGEERAKGNILERFSAQQFPDLHSELNLSSLELGDSALYFCASSLTGTANTEAFFGQGTRLTVV.

The V call is TRBV7-9, the J call TRBJ2-7, with 7 bases matching TRBD2. Trimming took 5 bases from V and 6 from J; bases not matched to a gene: 10. CDR3 length: 14 residues. Germline CDR1 SEHNR, CDR2 FQNEAQ (reference sequence). This chain's CDR3 is CASSREGGEREQYF. The CDR3, as DNA: TGTGCCAGCAGCCGCGAGGGAGGGGAGCGCGAGCAGTACTTC.

This clone appeared a single time. The chain combines TRBV4-3 with TRBJ1-1; the match to TRBD1 covers 7 bases. The germline V gene encodes CDR1 LGHNA and CDR2 YSLEER. The CDR3 is made up of 16 amino acids. V was clipped by 0 bases and J by 1 base; unmatched bases: 5. CDR3 nucleotide sequence: TGCGCCAGCAGCCAAGATAGGAACAGGGGGAACACTGAAGCTTTCTTT. Its translation: CASSQDRNRGNTEAFF.

This chain joins TRBV4-1 and TRBJ1-2; maybe TRBD1 (6 bases). CDR1 MGHRA and CDR2 YSYEKL come from the germline V gene. V was clipped by 4 bases and J by 2 bases, with 8 bases between them. This CDR3 is 13 amino acids long. CDR3: CASSLQGNYGYTF. The CDR3 DNA reads as TGCGCCAGCAGCCTACAGGGAAACTATGGCTACACCTTC.

This rearrangement joins TRBV15 to TRBJ2-7; the match to TRBD1 covers 7 bases. Per germline, CDR1 LNHNV and CDR2 YYDKDF (reference sequence). The J segment lost 6 bases and the V segment lost 5 bases, leaving 13 bases of the junction unmatched. This CDR3 is 15 amino acids long. The CDR3, as DNA: TGTGCCACCAGCGGCTACCGGGACAGAAGAGTCGAGCAGTACTTC. Translated: CATSGYRDRRVEQYF. Together with reference TRBV15 and TRBJ2-7, the CDR3 gives the full variable domain: DAMVIQNPRYQVTQFGKPVTLSCSQTLNHNVMYWYQQKSSQAPKLLFHYYDKDFNNEADTPDNFQSRRPNTSFCFLDIRSPGLGDTAMYLCATSGYRDRRVEQYFGPGTRLTVT.

The chain joins TRBV18 to TRBJ2-1, with TRBD1 identical over 8 bases. The CDR3 spans 16 residues. Germline V gene data show CDR1 as KGHSH and CDR2 as LQKENI. J lost 6 bases, V lost 0 bases, and 7 bases had no gene match. The CDR3 sequence: CASSPPGDRGSNEQFF. CDR3 nucleotides: TGTGCCAGCTCACCACCTGGCGACAGGGGATCCAATGAGCAGTTCTTC.

The rearrangement uses TRBV5-4 and TRBJ1-6; D gene unclear. CDR1 is SGHNT and CDR2 is YYREEE in the germline V gene (reference sequence). V was shortened by 5 bases and J by 10 bases, with 19 bases between the two germline ends. The CDR3 sequence is 15 residues long. CDR3 bases: TGTGCCAGCAGTGCCGGACTTGGGAGCGGATCACCCCTCCACTTT. Its translation is CASSAGLGSGSPLHF.

V is TRBV30 and J is TRBJ1-4; 7 bases agree with TRBD1. CDR3 length: 14 residues. Germline V gene lookup returns CDR1 GTSNPN and CDR2 SVGIG (reference sequence). With 4 bases clipped from V and 7 bases from J, the junction kept 9 bases outside the gene matches. The CDR3 reads CAWTSGTVGEKLFF. The DNA for the CDR3 is TGTGCCTGGACCTCCGGGACAGTCGGTGAAAAACTGTTTTTT.

The table lists this clone with a count of one. The V and J genes are TRBV7-2 and TRBJ2-3; D not certain. Trimming took off 0 bases at V and 4 bases at J, with 17 bases between the two ends. The germline gives CDR1 SGHTA, CDR2 FQGNSA. CDR3 length: 17 amino acids. CDR3 sequence (DNA): TGTGCCAGCAGCTTAGCGTTTGGGCACAGCAAGGCAGATACGCAGTATTTT. Protein: CASSLAFGHSKADTQYF.

The chain couples TRBV29-1 to TRBJ1-4; TRBD1 is a possible D gene (5 bases). V lost 4 bases and J lost 4, with 16 bases in between. This CDR3 is 15 amino acids long. Germline V gene sequence: CDR1 SQVTM, CDR2 ANQGSEA. The CDR3 sequence: CSVGERGWLNEKLFF. The DNA for the CDR3 is TGCAGCGTTGGTGAAAGGGGATGGCTTAATGAAAAACTGTTTTTT. Filled out from reference TRBV29-1 and TRBJ1-4, the complete variable domain reads SAVISQKPSRDICQRGTSLTIQCQVDSQVTMMFWYRQQPGQSLTLIATANQGSEATYESGFVIDKFPISRPNLTFSTLTVSNMSPEDSSIYLCSVGERGWLNEKLFFGSGTQLSVL.

This clone was seen just once. The J gene is TRBJ2-5, the V gene TRBV14, with 7 bases lining up with TRBD2. There are 15 residues in the CDR3. The germline gives CDR1 SGHDN, CDR2 FVKESK. V dropped 1 base and J dropped 4; count of bases not matched to a gene: 6. The CDR3 sequence is CASSQGQTSLETQYF. In nucleotides, the CDR3 is TGTGCCAGCAGCCAAGGGCAGACTAGCTTAGAGACCCAGTACTTC.